A single sample gave rise to the 15 T cell receptor beta chains below, sequenced in a study of radiotherapy plus CTLA-4 blockade in lung cancer. Only in-frame clones appear in the TCRdb table, and some are missing; sequencing was by immunoSEQ multiplex PCR. This sample carries 35,000 to 45,000 clones, roughly 80% of them seen once, and the ten largest clones take over 2.5%. The source was peripheral blood, collected from a patient treated with radiotherapy plus ipilimumab. These receptors all stem from a human donor with non-small cell lung cancer whose response to radiotherapy plus ipilimumab could not be evaluated.

This clone showed up just once. The V gene is TRBV4-2, the J gene TRBJ1-3; TRBD1 aligns across 7 bases. Looked up from germline, CDR1 is LGHNA and CDR2 is YNFKEQ. The CDR3 covers 16 residues. The trim removed 2 bases at V and 4 bases at J, leaving 8 bases unmatched. The CDR3 here is CASSQLTGTVGNTIYF. The CDR3 DNA follows: TGTGCCAGCAGCCAACTCACCGGGACAGTAGGAAACACCATATATTTT.

The chain carries TRBV4-3 and TRBJ1-1, with D perhaps matching TRBD1 (6 bases). The CDR3 is 16 amino acids. Germline lookup yields CDR1 LGHNA and CDR2 YSLEER. The V end lost 0 bases, the J end lost 6 bases, and 17 bases lay between the germline ends. CDR3 loop: CASSQEPPGAPAEAFF. Written as DNA, the CDR3 is TGCGCCAGCAGCCAAGAACCCCCAGGGGCGCCGGCTGAAGCTTTCTTT.

The V gene is TRBV28, the J gene TRBJ1-5; tentative D call: TRBD1 (6 bases). This CDR3 has 15 residues. The germline gives CDR1 MDHEN, CDR2 SYDVKM. Trimming left V 4 bases short and J 4 bases short, with 14 bases between. The CDR3 spells CASSSSSRGNQPQHF. DNA for the CDR3: TGTGCCAGCAGTTCGTCATCGAGGGGGAATCAGCCCCAGCATTTT.

This sequence joins TRBV2 and TRBJ2-5; the match to TRBD1 covers 8 bases. In germline, CDR1 is SNHLY, CDR2 FYNNEI. J gave up 3 bases and V 7 bases, and 4 bases lay outside the gene matches. CDR3 length equals 13 residues. CDR3 in DNA: TGTGCCAGCACCGGACAGGGTAAAGAGACCCAGTACTTC. It is translated as CASTGQGKETQYF.

The V call is TRBV5-1, the J call TRBJ2-1; 8 bases match TRBD1. The CDR3 runs to 15 residues. Trimming at V came to 3 bases and at J to 3 bases, leaving 5 bases not matched to a gene. The V gene's germline CDR1 is SGHRS and CDR2 YFSETQ. CDR3 coding DNA: TGCGCCAGCAGCTGGAGGGGACAGGACTACAATGAGCAGTTCTTC. This sequence encodes CASSWRGQDYNEQFF.

This clone was seen more than once but under ten times. The chain is built from TRBV5-8 and TRBJ1-5, with unresolved D. This CDR3 spans 14 amino acids. Germline CDR1 and CDR2: SGHTS and YDEGEE. Deletions cut 4 bases from V and 1 base from J, with 9 bases between. CDR3 coding DNA: TGTGCCAGCAGCCTCTCGGGGAGCAATCAGCCCCAGCATTTT. Amino acid sequence: CASSLSGSNQPQHF.

The gene calls are TRBV27 and TRBJ2-7; weak D call: TRBD2 (6 bases). CDR3 length: 14 residues. Germline CDR1 and CDR2: MNHEY and SMNVEV (reference sequence). V lost 3 bases and J lost 2, with 11 bases in between. CDR3 bases: TGTGCCAGCAGTTTCCGGGGGAGCACCTACGAGCAGTACTTC. The encoded protein is CASSFRGSTYEQYF.

This clone was detected once. The rearrangement uses TRBV6-1 and TRBJ2-1, with 7 bases aligning to TRBD2. Germline CDR1 MNHNS, CDR2 SASEGT. J lost 9 bases, V lost 6 bases, and 8 bases had no gene match. CDR3 length: 13 residues. The CDR3, as DNA: TGTGCCAGCAGGGTTTCCACGGGAGGTGAGCAGTTCTTC. As protein: CASRVSTGGEQFF.

The chain uses TRBV7-2 and TRBJ2-7; TRBD1 matches 7 bases. Trimming removed 5 bases from V and 6 bases from J; junction bases left unmatched: 7. The CDR3 length is 13 residues. CDR1 and CDR2 (germline): SGHTA, FQGNSA. The CDR3 loop reads CASSPRQGLEQYF. Written as DNA, the CDR3 is TGTGCCAGCAGCCCTCGACAGGGTCTCGAGCAGTACTTC.

The chain links TRBV4-3 to TRBJ2-3; tentative D call: TRBD1 (6 bases). The V gene lost 0 bases and the J gene lost 5 bases, with 12 bases spanning the gap. This CDR3 comprises 15 residues. Germline CDR1 reads LGHNA; CDR2 reads YSLEER. CDR3 sequence reads: CASSQDPQGQDTQYF. Written as DNA, the CDR3 is TGCGCCAGCAGCCAAGATCCCCAGGGACAAGATACGCAGTATTTT.

This chain links TRBV5-1 with TRBJ1-2; tentatively, D is TRBD1 (5 bases). With 0 bases removed from V and 7 bases from J, the gap between germline ends came to 13 bases. Germline V CDR1 and CDR2: SGHRS, YFSETQ. The CDR3 is made up of 14 amino acids. DNA of the CDR3: TGCGCCAGCAGCTTGGCCAGGGAGGCTGGTGGCTACACCTTC. Protein sequence: CASSLAREAGGYTF.

V usage is TRBV4-3 and J usage is TRBJ2-5; 7 bases match TRBD2. The J call may be in error: the DNA end matches TRBJ2-7 better. CDR1 LGHNA and CDR2 YSLEER come from the germline V gene. The CDR3 is made up of 13 amino acids. For the CDR3, the DNA is TGCGCCAGCAGCCGGAGGGAGGGGAACGAGCAGTACTTC. Translated: CASSRREGNEQYF.

V is TRBV7-8 and J is TRBJ2-2; a weak D match, TRBD1 (6 bases). The V and J ends lost 6 bases and 6 bases respectively, with 20 bases between them. This CDR3 comprises 16 residues. CDR1 and CDR2 from the germline V gene are SGHVS and FQNEAQ. The CDR3 spells CASRFDLVGGAGELFF. CDR3 in DNA: TGTGCCAGCAGATTCGACCTGGTAGGGGGTGCCGGGGAGCTGTTTTTT. The variable domain in full, completed from reference TRBV7-8 and TRBJ2-2, reads GAGVSQSPRYKVAKRGQDVALRCDPISGHVSLFWYQQALGQGPEFLTYFQNEAQLDKSGLPSDRFFAERPEGSVSTLKIQRTQQEDSAVYLCASRFDLVGGAGELFFGEGSRLTVL.

The chain combines TRBV7-9 with TRBJ2-1; 10 bases match TRBD2. The V and J ends lost 5 bases and 5 bases, in that order; junction bases with no gene match: 12. CDR1 SEHNR and CDR2 FQNEAQ come from the germline V gene (reference sequence). This CDR3 spans 17 amino acids. The CDR3 reads CASSESLPSGGNNEQFF. CDR3 DNA: TGTGCCAGCAGCGAGAGCCTCCCTAGCGGGGGAAACAATGAGCAGTTCTTC.

CDR3 nucleotides: TGTGCCAGTAAGGGGCAGGGGGCGAGTGAAAAACTGTTTTTT. It codes for CASKGQGASEKLFF. V usage is TRBV19 and J usage is TRBJ1-4; 8 bases match TRBD1. The CDR3 covers 14 residues. Trimming took 7 bases from V and 7 from J; bases not matched to a gene: 8. Germline V gene sequence: CDR1 LNHDA, CDR2 SQIVND (reference sequence). The whole variable domain, remainder taken from reference TRBV19 and TRBJ1-4, is DGGITQSPKYLFRKEGQNVTLSCEQNLNHDAMYWYRQDPGQGLRLIYYSQIVNDFQKGDIAEGYSVSREKKESFPLTVTSAQKNPTAFYLCASKGQGASEKLFFGSGTQLSVL.